This TCR beta chain was recovered during a study of cytomegalovirus exposure and HLA in healthy donors (dated by TCRdb to the late 2010s). Background for the entire study: According to an earlier analysis of a few hundred of the donors, roughly 180 million T cells yielded over 90 million unique TCR beta sequences and more than 250 Gb of sequence data. About 300 gigabases of sequencing data and roughly 81 million unique TCR sequences made up an early release that covered over 550 HLA-typed donors. Of the 300 to 450 genotyped donors, roughly 85% fell in the genetic ancestry cluster associated with self-reported Caucasian donors. The study was designed to test whether signatures of past pathogen exposure could be identified by cataloging public T cell receptors. The study used immunosequencing to profile the T cell repertoires of approximately 650 subjects and linked those repertoires to cytomegalovirus serostatus. Besides the first cohort of approximately 670 subjects, a separate validation cohort made up of over 95 different subjects was used. To predict cytomegalovirus infection status, the study brought together high-throughput TCR immunosequencing, statistical association of individual TCRs with disease status, and machine learning. To study patterns of TCR occurrence, a later analysis re-analyzed previously published TCR beta repertoires from 500 to 850 donors and added high-resolution HLA genotyping. Rather than drawing on any new phenotypic data, the later analysis identified candidate immune exposures from TCR beta sequences and the way those sequences occurred across donors. An earlier analysis of 587 of the donors used high-throughput TCR beta sequencing to judge whether each TCR beta V gene segment behaved as functional or pseudogenic. Alongside the repertoire data, information on donor age, sex, ethnicity and CMV serostatus was compiled. A later genetic analysis used genome-wide SNP genotypes for about 65% of the 666 donors, treating that subset as a discovery cohort. All discovery cohort repertoires had been generated on a single sequencing platform. HLA typing included class I and class II loci at four-digit resolution. The number of donors typed differed by locus, with about 629-630 for A, B, C, DRB1 and DQB1, roughly 550 for DQA1, under 610 for DPA1, and some 440 for DPB1. A handful of DR-DQ haplotypes were handled as single units for association and clustering because linkage in the cohort was strong. On average, roughly 200,000 unique TCR beta nucleotide sequences were sequenced per donor among a few hundred genotyped donors of the cohort, with around 19% of those sequences being non-productive.

In total, 666 healthy bone marrow donors made up the cohort. At the time of sampling, all cohort members were nominally healthy, though unrecorded immune exposures were likely present. The donor tested CMV seronegative and was one of the 352 seronegative cohort members. Every donor gave a peripheral blood sample, and the peripheral blood mononuclear cells from that sample were used for TCR beta sequencing. Genomic DNA extraction from the blood cell samples was performed with the Qiagen DNeasy Blood Extraction Kit. A remark on this clone: The specificity of this receptor is unknown. Base qualities are not recorded, but no much larger clone differs from it by a single base.

The library was prepared using the immunoSEQ multiplex PCR assay. The multiplex PCR relied on a mix of 60 forward primers for TCR Vbeta segments and 13 reverse primers for TCR Jbeta segments. A multiplex PCR assay on genomic DNA amplified the CDR3 region of rearranged TCR beta genes. The Illumina HiSeq System was used to sequence the amplified TCR beta libraries as 87-base-pair reads. Per the source publication's procedure: A later analysis tallied roughly 76 million unique TCR beta chains across the 550 to 850 repertoires, and some 12 million of those chains were shared by two or more donors. A nearest-neighbor algorithm error-corrected the raw reads and collapsed the reads into unique sequences, merging closely related sequences to remove PCR and sequencing errors. To assign V, D and J gene segments, CDR3 sequences were aligned to IMGT reference sequences. Each retained sequence needed at least a six-nucleotide match to both a V gene segment and a J gene segment. A rearrangement counted as productive if the CDR3 had no stop codons and remained in frame with V and J, and every other rearrangement counted as non-productive. Following IMGT convention, CDR3 was defined as the stretch from the second conserved V-encoded cysteine to the conserved J-encoded phenylalanine. Sequences without an unambiguous match to a single V gene segment were excluded from the earlier analysis of 587 of the donors. In an earlier analysis of almost 600 of the donors, a V segment was called functional when productive rearrangements were above 56.7%, and segregating when the standard deviation between donors exceeded 5%. A statistical classification framework was developed to diagnose cytomegalovirus status using the catalog of TCR beta chain sequences. A later analysis assigned V and J genes by comparing TCR nucleotide sequences with IMGT/GENE-DB human TR gene sequences. Using the TCRdist pipeline, a later analysis assigned CDR3 sequences along with most-parsimonious VDJ recombination scenarios. In a later analysis, every TCR beta chain was defined by the combination of its CDR3 amino acid sequence and its V-gene family, and reads without a unique V-gene family were dropped. In a later analysis, fewer than 650 highly shared, low-generation-probability nucleotide sequences were removed to address suspected cross-contamination and a sequencing artifact. For each public chain, a later analysis derived a clonal expansion index from normalized ranks of inferred template counts within each repertoire. A later analysis computed generation probabilities with a VDJ recombination model fitted to out-of-frame rearrangements, and checked the results against IGoR. Hypergeometric tests were used in a later analysis to score TCR-TCR, TCR-HLA and TCR-CMV co-occurrence, with a repertoire-size bias correction applied to the TCR pairs. False discovery rates were estimated in a later analysis by permuting HLA or CMV assignments 20 times. In a later analysis, co-occurring TCRs were grouped with DBSCAN, and TCRdist sequence similarity was added when clustering was performed within HLA-allele-positive subsets. Co-occurrence clustering excluded repertoires with fewer than 30,000 or more than 120,000 public chains, plus five with anomalous nucleotide sharing. The source is immuneACCESS, and TCRdb retained only in-frame sequences with V and J called. Part of the clones is not carried over; for the studies checked, unresolved V genes explain less than half of this, and the remainder is unexplained. That table is the source of V, J and clone size, and D and trimming were worked out from the DNA. The sample table contains under 200,000 clones; only one count was recorded for 79% of them. The ten top clones hold about 0.72% of the sample.

On the study overall, not on this receptor specifically: A later genetic analysis associated a missense DCLRE1C variant with V-gene and J-gene trimming of TCR beta chains, and an independent cohort replicated the association. When HLA alleles, especially DR and DQ, strongly co-occurred, TCR associations were difficult to assign to individual alleles. The only immune exposure information available for the cohort was CMV serostatus. In a later genetic analysis, fewer N-insertions in productive TCRs were reported among donors in an Asian-associated ancestry cluster than the approximately 710-donor mean. According to a later analysis, most CMV-associated TCR beta chains appeared to be HLA-restricted, and the HLA associations seemed to be driven largely by CMV exposure. A later analysis associated about 18,000 TCR beta sequences with specific HLA alleles at a false discovery rate of 0.05. Presence/absence analyses assumed roughly uniform sequencing depth across donors, an assumption that may not hold. A further reported finding was that TCR beta sequences accurately predicted the HLA-A and HLA-B alleles for most subjects in the first cohort. In both the original and validation cohorts, the classifier was reported to diagnose cytomegalovirus status with high specificity and sensitivity. A cluster of highly shared sequence variants was judged likely to represent a technical artifact of the sequencing pipeline. In a later analysis, several top co-occurrence clusters were reported to appear linked to parvovirus B19, influenza, CMV and Epstein-Barr virus. Broadly in line with IMGT annotations, most TCR beta V segments showed up in productive rearrangements about 87% or about 30% of the time in an earlier analysis of 587 of the donors. Because counts were too low, 15 or so rarely observed V segments, including chromosome 9 orphons, were excluded from the earlier analysis of fewer than 650 of the donors. The study gave a list of under 200 TCR beta chains associated with cytomegalovirus. Because HLA typing was missing for some donors at each locus, association tests included only the typed subset. It was suggested by the authors that the approach could potentially be generalized to other disease states and immunological phenotypes. Linkage disequilibrium might explain the correlated functional status among segregating V segments, but an unknown experimental factor could not be ruled out. Compared with equally common non-associated chains, HLA-associated TCR beta chains in a later analysis were more clonally expanded and had lower generation probabilities. While some public TCRs were present in many individuals, most TCR sequences turned up only very rarely across donors. A few of the identified cytomegalovirus-associated TCR beta chains were confirmed in vitro to be specific for cytomegalovirus antigens. Some IMGT-functional V segments, including TRBV6-2 and TRBV6-3, could not be distinguished by the 87-base-pair reads and were therefore excluded. A later analysis found that TCR association rates varied across HLA loci, with DRB1 alleles showing the most associated TCRs and HLA-C alleles the fewest. The cohort was sequenced for TCR beta chains only, and without alpha or paired-chain data the features that could be detected were limited.

V is cut by 4 bases and J by 0 bases, and the space between the germline ends is 8 bases. Taken from cysteine to phenylalanine, the CDR3 has 14 residues. This entry keeps only the CDR3 DNA: 42 bases, framed from base 1. Based on the germline V gene, the CDR1 and CDR2 sequences are SGDLS and YYNGEE. The sequence joins TRBV9 to TRBJ1-3, with the D segment identity uncertain. What was sequenced was PBMCs. This clonotype originated in a woman aged 35 to 49 in good health and CMV-seronegative. The DNA reads as follows: TGTGCCAGCAGCACAACAGTCTCTGGAAACACCATATATTTT. Translation gives CASSTTVSGNTIYF.